This T cell receptor (beta chain) comes out of a study of blood T cell repertoires in COVID-19. Study at large: Sources were T cells, B-cell-depleted T cells, or PBMCs; the material itself was cDNA or gDNA.

The ends lost 5 bases at V and 5 bases at J; junction bases unmatched: 8. There are 16 residues in the CDR3. Germline-derived CDR1 and CDR2 are SGHTA and FQGNSA. Study processing details: Estimates of nucleated cell counts were drawn from the amplification of reference gene primers. Clones were read by immunoSEQ multiplex PCR, and TCRdb kept only the in-frame ones, dropping some. V, J and clone size derive from that table, while D and trimming were established from the DNA sequence. The sample carries 240,000 or so clones, about 84% recorded once. This chain connects TRBV7-2 to TRBJ1-5, with TRBD1 identical over 11 bases. Sequencing was done on a sample of PBMCs or T cells enriched from blood (not recorded which). This TCR derives from a woman aged 45-65 years who had recovered from COVID-19. This CDR3 reads CASSLTGQGGDQPQHF. CDR3 in DNA: TGTGCCAGCAGCCTCACGGGACAGGGGGGCGATCAGCCCCAGCATTTT.